This TCR beta chain was documented in a study of cytomegalovirus exposure and HLA in healthy donors. PCR was performed using 60 Vbeta and 13 Jbeta primers. TCRdb's copy holds only in-frame clones and misses some; the assay was immunoSEQ multiplex PCR. The top ten clones hold around 2.4% of a sample with tens of thousands of clones, 77% of them seen once. Trimming cost V 3 bases and J 5 bases, with 13 bases left between them. Germline V gives CDR1 SNHLY, CDR2 FYNNEI. The CDR3 has 14 amino acids. Regarding this clone: What it binds is not known.

Notes on the study in general: Sequencing depth across donors, presence/absence analyses assumed, was roughly uniform.

The sequencing sample was made of PBMCs. The sequence was obtained from a female donor in good health and CMV-seronegative. The rearrangement links TRBV2 to TRBJ2-5; possible D gene TRBD2, 6 bases. The DNA of the CDR3 is TGTGCCAGCAGTGATTTGGGGGGTTGGGAGACCCAGTACTTC. Residues: CASSDLGGWETQYF.